Below are 10 T cell receptor beta chains sequenced from a single sample in a study of blood T cell repertoires in COVID-19. Produced via immunoSEQ multiplex PCR; TCRdb's table is partial and in-frame only. The sample lists about 250,000 clones, around 86% occurring once. Sequenced input: peripheral blood. Receptor source: a woman in her sixties who had recovered from COVID-19.

The chain carries TRBV7-3 and TRBJ1-5, with unresolved D. V lost 1 base and J 0 bases, leaving 7 bases between the germline ends. The germline V gene encodes CDR1 SGHTA and CDR2 FQGTGA. The CDR3 is made up of 15 amino acids. The chain's CDR3 is CASSLNGHSNQPQHF. CDR3 bases: TGTGCCAGCAGCTTAAATGGGCATAGCAATCAGCCCCAGCATTTT.

The rearrangement uses TRBV6-6 and TRBJ2-7; the D gene is possibly TRBD2 (7 bases). CDR1 and CDR2 from the germline V gene are MNHNY and SVGAGI (reference sequence). V lost 7 bases to trimming and J lost 6 bases, with 22 bases between them. The CDR3 is made up of 15 amino acids. CDR3 protein: CASNSLSGGAGEQYF. The CDR3 region has the DNA TGTGCCAGCAACTCTCTCTCGGGGGGCGCAGGCGAGCAGTACTTC.

The J gene is TRBJ1-3, the V gene TRBV9; the match to TRBD1 covers 7 bases. CDR1 is SGDLS, CDR2 YYNGEE, per germline. Losses at the gene ends were 0 bases for V and 2 bases for J; bases not matched to a gene: 14. CDR3 length: 19 residues. The CDR3 sequence is CASSVDGRVRGLTGNTIYF. The CDR3 DNA follows: TGTGCCAGCAGCGTAGATGGCAGGGTCAGGGGGTTGACTGGAAACACCATATATTTT.

This clone has just a few counts. J is TRBJ2-2 and V is TRBV7-3; D gene uncertain. The ends were cut back, 2 bases at V and 4 bases at J, with 2 bases in the middle. This CDR3 has 12 residues. Per the germline V gene, CDR1 is SGHTA and CDR2 is FQGTGA. Written as DNA, the CDR3 is TGTGCCAGCAGCTTACGCACCGGGGAGCTGTTTTTT. Protein sequence: CASSLRTGELFF.

This clone is a singleton in its sample. This chain links TRBV4-1 with TRBJ1-2; the match to TRBD1 covers 12 bases. The germline V gene encodes CDR1 MGHRA and CDR2 YSYEKL. The CDR3 spans 15 residues. With 7 bases clipped from V and 2 bases from J, the junction kept 5 bases outside the gene matches. The CDR3: CASNPGQGANYGYTF. The CDR3 nucleotides are TGCGCCAGCAACCCGGGACAGGGGGCAAACTATGGCTACACCTTC.

The V gene is TRBV5-4, the J gene TRBJ2-7, with D tentatively TRBD2 (6 bases). Germline CDR1 reads SGHNT; CDR2 reads YYREEE (reference sequence). The CDR3 loop spans 16 amino acids. With 6 bases removed from V and 2 bases from J, the gap between germline ends came to 21 bases. CDR3 bases: TGTGCCAGCACCGACCGGGGCATAGCGGCCCCCTACGAGCAGTACTTC. Translated, it gives CASTDRGIAAPYEQYF.

V gene TRBV29-1 combines with J gene TRBJ1-2, with 8 nucleotides matching TRBD1. V shed 6 bases and J 5 bases; nucleotides not matched to a gene: 17. This CDR3 is built from 16 residues. CDR1 SQVTM and CDR2 ANQGSEA come from the germline V gene. This CDR3 is CSVAHDETGDLYGYTF. Written as DNA, the CDR3 is TGCAGCGTGGCCCATGATGAGACAGGGGATCTATATGGCTACACCTTC.

The chain employs TRBV2 and TRBJ1-6, with 7 bases aligning to TRBD1. There are 14 residues in the CDR3. The ends lost 7 bases at V and 7 bases at J; junction bases unmatched: 7. Germline CDR1 SNHLY, CDR2 FYNNEI. CDR3 DNA: TGTGCCAGCAAAACGACAGGGTACAATTCACCCCTCCACTTT. Translation gives CASKTTGYNSPLHF.

The rearrangement joins TRBV20-1 to TRBJ2-4; 9 bases align to TRBD2. Trimming cost V 6 bases and J 15 bases; bases outside gene matches: 9. Germline V CDR1 and CDR2: DFQATT, SNEGSKA (reference sequence). This CDR3 is 11 amino acids long. This chain's CDR3 is CSAPSGGPRYF. The CDR3 DNA sequence: TGCAGTGCCCCCAGCGGGGGGCCCAGGTACTTC.

The chain employs TRBV10-3 and TRBJ2-3; no clear D. Looked up from germline, CDR1 is ENHRY and CDR2 is SYGVKD. CDR3 length equals 14 residues. Trimming cost V 6 bases and J 0 bases, with 10 bases left between them. The CDR3 DNA is TGTGCCATCAGGAACATCGCTAGCACAGATACGCAGTATTTT. Its protein is CAIRNIASTDTQYF.